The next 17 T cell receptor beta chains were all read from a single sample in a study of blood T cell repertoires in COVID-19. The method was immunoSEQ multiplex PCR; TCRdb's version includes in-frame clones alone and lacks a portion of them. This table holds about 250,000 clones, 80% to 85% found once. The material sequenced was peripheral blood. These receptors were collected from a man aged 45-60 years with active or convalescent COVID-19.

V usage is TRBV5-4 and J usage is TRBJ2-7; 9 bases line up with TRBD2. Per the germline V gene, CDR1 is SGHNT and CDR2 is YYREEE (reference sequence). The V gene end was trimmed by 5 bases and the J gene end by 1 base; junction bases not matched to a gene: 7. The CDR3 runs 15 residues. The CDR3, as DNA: TGTGCCAGCAGTCCGACTAGCGGTCTTTCCTACGAGCAGTACTTC. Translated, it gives CASSPTSGLSYEQYF.

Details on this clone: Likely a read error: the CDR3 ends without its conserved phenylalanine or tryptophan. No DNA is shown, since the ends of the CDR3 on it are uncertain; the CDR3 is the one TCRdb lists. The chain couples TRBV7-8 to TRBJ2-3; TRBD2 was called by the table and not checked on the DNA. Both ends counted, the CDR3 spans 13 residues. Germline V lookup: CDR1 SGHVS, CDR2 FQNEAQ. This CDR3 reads CASSLALLAGGTV.

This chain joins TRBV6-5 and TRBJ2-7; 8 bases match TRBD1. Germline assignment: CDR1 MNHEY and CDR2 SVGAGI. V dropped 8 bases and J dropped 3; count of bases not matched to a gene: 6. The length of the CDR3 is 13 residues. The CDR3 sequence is CASRGQGLYEQYF. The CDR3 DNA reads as TGTGCCAGCCGCGGACAGGGCCTCTACGAGCAGTACTTC.

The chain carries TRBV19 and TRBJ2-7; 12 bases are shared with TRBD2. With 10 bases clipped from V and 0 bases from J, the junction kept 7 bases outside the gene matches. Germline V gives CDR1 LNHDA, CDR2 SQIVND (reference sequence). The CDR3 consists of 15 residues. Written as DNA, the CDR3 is TGTGCCACCCAGGAGACTAGCGGGAGCTCCTACGAGCAGTACTTC. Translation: CATQETSGSSYEQYF.

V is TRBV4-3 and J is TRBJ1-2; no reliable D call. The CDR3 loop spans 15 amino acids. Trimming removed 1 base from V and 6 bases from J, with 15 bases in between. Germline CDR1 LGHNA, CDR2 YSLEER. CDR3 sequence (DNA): TGCGCCAGCAGCCAAGTCGGGGTCGCAAGAGATGGCTACACCTTC. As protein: CASSQVGVARDGYTF.

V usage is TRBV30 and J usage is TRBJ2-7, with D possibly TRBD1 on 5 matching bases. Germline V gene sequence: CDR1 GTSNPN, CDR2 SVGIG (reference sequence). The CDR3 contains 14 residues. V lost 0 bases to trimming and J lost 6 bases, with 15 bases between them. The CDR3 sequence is CAWSVSGISFEQYF. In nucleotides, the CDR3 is TGTGCCTGGAGTGTTTCAGGGATCTCTTTCGAGCAGTACTTC.

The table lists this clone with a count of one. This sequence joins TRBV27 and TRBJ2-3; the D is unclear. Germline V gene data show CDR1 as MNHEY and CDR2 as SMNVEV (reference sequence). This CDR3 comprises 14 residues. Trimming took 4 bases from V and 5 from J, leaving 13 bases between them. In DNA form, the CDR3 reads TGTGCCAGCAGTTCGATTCCACTTGTAGATACGCAGTATTTT. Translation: CASSSIPLVDTQYF.

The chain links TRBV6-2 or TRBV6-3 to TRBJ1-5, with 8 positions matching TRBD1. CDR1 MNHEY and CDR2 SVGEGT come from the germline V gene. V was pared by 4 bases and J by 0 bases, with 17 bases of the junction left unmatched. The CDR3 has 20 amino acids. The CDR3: CASSSDQGASPHYSNQPQHF. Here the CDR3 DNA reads TGTGCCAGCAGTTCCGACCAGGGGGCCTCCCCCCATTATAGCAATCAGCCCCAGCATTTT.

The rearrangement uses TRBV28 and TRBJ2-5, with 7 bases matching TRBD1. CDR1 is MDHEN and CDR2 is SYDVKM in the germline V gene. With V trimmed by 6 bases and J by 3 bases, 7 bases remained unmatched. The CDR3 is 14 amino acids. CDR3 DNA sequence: TGTGCCAGCAGGAAGGGGGCGCGGAAAGAGACCCAGTACTTC. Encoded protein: CASRKGARKETQYF.

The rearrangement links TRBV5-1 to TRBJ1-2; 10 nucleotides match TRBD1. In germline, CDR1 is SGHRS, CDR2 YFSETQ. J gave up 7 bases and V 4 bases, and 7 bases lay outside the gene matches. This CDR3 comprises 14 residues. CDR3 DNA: TGCGCCAGCAGCGCACAGGGACAGGGGTCTGGCTACACCTTC. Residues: CASSAQGQGSGYTF.

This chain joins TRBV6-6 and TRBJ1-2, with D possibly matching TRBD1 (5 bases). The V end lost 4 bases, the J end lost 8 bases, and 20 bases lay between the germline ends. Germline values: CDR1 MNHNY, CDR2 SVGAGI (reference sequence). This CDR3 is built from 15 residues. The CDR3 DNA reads TGTGCCAGCAGTTGGCGGGACGGTGTAATGGACGGCTACACCTTC. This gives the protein CASSWRDGVMDGYTF.

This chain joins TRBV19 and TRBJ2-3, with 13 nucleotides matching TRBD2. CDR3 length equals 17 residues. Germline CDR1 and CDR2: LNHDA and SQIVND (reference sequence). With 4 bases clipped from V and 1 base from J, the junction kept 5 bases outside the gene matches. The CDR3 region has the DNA TGTGCCAGTAGTACTCGGACTAGCGGGGGTCGCACAGATACGCAGTATTTT. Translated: CASSTRTSGGRTDTQYF.

The CDR3 DNA sequence: TGCGCCAGCAGCTTGGGGACAGGGGTAGAGGAGACCCAGTACTTC. Amino acid sequence: CASSLGTGVEETQYF. The chain carries TRBV5-1 and TRBJ2-5; 9 nucleotides line up with TRBD1. CDR1 SGHRS and CDR2 YFSETQ come from the germline V gene. This CDR3 has 15 amino acids. J gave up 5 bases and V 0 bases, and 5 bases lay outside the gene matches.

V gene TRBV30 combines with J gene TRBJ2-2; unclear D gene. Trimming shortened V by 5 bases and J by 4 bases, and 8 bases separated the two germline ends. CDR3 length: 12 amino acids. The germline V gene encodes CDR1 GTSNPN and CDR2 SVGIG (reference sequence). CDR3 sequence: CAWAAVTGELFF. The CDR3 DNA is TGTGCCTGGGCGGCGGTCACCGGGGAGCTGTTTTTT.

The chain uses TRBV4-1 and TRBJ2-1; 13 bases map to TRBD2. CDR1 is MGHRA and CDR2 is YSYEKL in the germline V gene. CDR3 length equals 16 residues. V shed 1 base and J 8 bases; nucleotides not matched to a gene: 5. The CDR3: CASSQVTSGGLYEQFF. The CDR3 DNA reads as TGCGCCAGCAGCCAAGTGACTAGCGGGGGGCTCTATGAGCAGTTCTTC.

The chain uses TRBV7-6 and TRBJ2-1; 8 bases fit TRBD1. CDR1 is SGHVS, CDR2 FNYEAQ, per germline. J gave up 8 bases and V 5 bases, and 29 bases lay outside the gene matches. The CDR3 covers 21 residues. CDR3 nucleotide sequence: TGTGCCAGCAGCAAGGGGACGGCCGGGACAGGAATGACAAGGGGTAAAGATGAGCAGTTCTTC. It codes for CASSKGTAGTGMTRGKDEQFF.

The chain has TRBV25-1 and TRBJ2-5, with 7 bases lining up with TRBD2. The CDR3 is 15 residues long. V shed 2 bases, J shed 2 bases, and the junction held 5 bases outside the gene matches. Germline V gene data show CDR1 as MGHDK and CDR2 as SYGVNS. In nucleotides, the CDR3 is TGTGCCAGCAGTGAACTCCCAGCGGGGCAAGAGACCCAGTACTTC. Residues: CASSELPAGQETQYF.